One sample yielded the 21 T cell receptor beta chains listed below, sequenced in a study of CD8 T cells in ankylosing spondylitis. A single record per CDR3 protein comes from TCRdb applying MiXCR to the 5' RACE reads. The table includes about 360,000 distinct CDR3 sequences, about 20% detected once. The material sequenced was blood, either unsorted or a sorted T cell fraction (not recorded which). These receptors came from a male donor with ankylosing spondylitis or in good health (not recorded which).

The V call is TRBV20-1, the J call TRBJ2-2; TRBD2 agrees at 10 bases. The CDR3 is made up of 17 amino acids. CDR1 DFQATT and CDR2 SNEGSKA come from the germline V gene (reference sequence). The ends lost 5 bases at V and 1 base at J; junction bases unmatched: 10. The DNA for the CDR3 is TGCAGTGCTGTAAAGCTAGCGGGGGCGGGGAACACCGGGGAGCTGTTTTTT. Translating gives CSAVKLAGAGNTGELFF.

This clonotype was seen only a few times. The rearrangement joins TRBV4-2 to TRBJ2-1; D is uncertain. Germline CDR1 reads LGHNA; CDR2 reads YNFKEQ. Trimming shortened V by 3 bases and J by 8 bases, and 11 bases separated the two germline ends. The CDR3 runs 13 residues. This chain's CDR3 is CASSQRLDDEQFF. The CDR3 DNA sequence: TGTGCCAGCAGCCAGAGGTTGGACGATGAGCAGTTCTTC.

The chain is built from TRBV2 and TRBJ1-6, with 7 bases matching TRBD1. V shed 6 bases, J shed 0 bases, and the junction held 8 bases outside the gene matches. The germline V gene has CDR1 SNHLY and CDR2 FYNNEI. The CDR3 has 17 amino acids. CDR3 loop: CASSDEGAHSYNSPLHF. The CDR3 region has the DNA TGTGCCAGCAGCGACGAGGGGGCGCACTCCTATAATTCACCCCTCCACTTT.

The genes are TRBV4-1 and TRBJ2-1; 7 bases match TRBD2. The V gene end was trimmed by 1 base and the J gene end by 6 bases; junction bases not matched to a gene: 3. The V gene's germline CDR1 is MGHRA and CDR2 YSYEKL. The CDR3 extends over 14 amino acids. In nucleotides, the CDR3 is TGCGCCAGCAGCCAAGCCGGGACTACCAATGAGCAGTTCTTC. Protein product: CASSQAGTTNEQFF.

The sample holds a few counts of this clonotype. CDR3 sequence (DNA): TGTGCCAGCAGTCCCAGAAAGACAGGGTTCCGGTACGAGCAGTACTTC. The encoded protein is CASSPRKTGFRYEQYF. V gene TRBV6-1 combines with J gene TRBJ2-7; 7 bases align to TRBD1. The CDR3 loop spans 16 amino acids. V lost 5 bases and J lost 4; bases outside the gene matches: 14. Germline loops: CDR1 MNHNS, CDR2 SASEGT.

The gene calls are TRBV5-5 and TRBJ1-6; TRBD1 matches 7 bases. J lost 2 bases, V lost 3 bases, and 8 bases had no gene match. This CDR3 contains 17 residues. CDR1 is SGHKS and CDR2 is YYEKEE in the germline V gene (reference sequence). CDR3 protein: CASSSNGQAAYNSPLHF. CDR3 nucleotide sequence: TGTGCCAGCAGCTCGAATGGACAGGCCGCCTATAATTCACCCCTCCACTTT.

This clonotype was seen many times. V is TRBV11-2 and J is TRBJ2-5, with D perhaps assigned TRBD1 or TRBD2 (5 bases each). CDR1 is SGHAT, CDR2 FQNNGV, per germline. The CDR3 loop spans 14 amino acids. The V end was cut by 1 base, the J end by 3 bases, with 9 bases between. This CDR3 reads CASSLARDEETQYF. CDR3 in DNA: TGTGCCAGCAGCTTAGCCCGGGACGAAGAGACCCAGTACTTC.

This clonotype was seen more than once but under ten times. The chain recombines TRBV4-2 with TRBJ2-1; possibly TRBD1 for D (5 bases). Between the trimmed V and J ends, which lost 0 bases and 3 bases, there was a span of 12 bases. The CDR3 loop spans 16 amino acids. Germline V gene data show CDR1 as LGHNA and CDR2 as YNFKEQ. DNA for the CDR3: TGTGCCAGCAGCCAAGATCCCCAGGGTGGCTACAATGAGCAGTTCTTC. Residues: CASSQDPQGGYNEQFF.

This clonotype turned up a few times. This rearrangement joins TRBV6-1 to TRBJ2-3; D may be TRBD2 (7 bases). There are 16 residues in the CDR3. Trimming left V 4 bases short and J 0 bases short, with 14 bases between. Per the germline V gene, CDR1 is MNHNS and CDR2 is SASEGT. The chain's CDR3 is CASSGRGGASTDTQYF. CDR3 coding DNA: TGTGCCAGCAGTGGGCGTGGGGGGGCTAGCACAGATACGCAGTATTTT.

In regard to this clonotype: A read error may explain this, as a much larger clone is one base away. This chain uses TRBV2 with TRBJ2-5; 9 bases align to TRBD2. Unmatched junction bases numbered 4, after V lost 8 bases and J lost 3 bases. Per germline, CDR1 SNHLY and CDR2 FYNNEI. This CDR3 has 13 residues. CDR3 amino acids: CASGPSGEETQYF. The CDR3 nucleotides are TGTGCCAGCGGTCCTAGCGGGGAAGAGACCCAGTACTTC.

This clonotype has a handful of counts. The V and J genes are TRBV12-3 or TRBV12-4 and TRBJ1-1, with D possibly TRBD1 on 5 matching bases. V gave up 5 bases and J gave up 1 base, with 17 bases separating them. The CDR3 extends over 16 amino acids. CDR3 in amino acids: CASSGGSRLQNTEAFF. The DNA for the CDR3 is TGTGCCAGCAGTGGGGGGTCCCGTCTTCAGAACACTGAAGCTTTCTTT.

In the case of this clonotype: At one boundary the junction diverges from the germline segment, which might be a read error. CDR3 residues: CASSPTRQGPRTGTQYF. CDR3 DNA sequence: TGTGCCAGCAGCCCTACGCGACAGGGGCCCCGCACAGGTACGCAGTATTTT. The rearrangement links TRBV13 to TRBJ2-3; the match to TRBD1 covers 8 bases. CDR3 length: 17 amino acids. CDR1 and CDR2 from the germline V gene are PRHDT and FYEKMQ (reference sequence). Full variable domain (outside the CDR3, taken from reference TRBV13 and TRBJ2-3): AAGVIQSPRHLIKEKRETATLKCYPIPRHDTVYWYQQGPGQDPQFLISFYEKMQSDKGSIPDRFSAQQFSDYHSELNMSSLELGDSALYFCASSPTRQGPRTGTQYFGPGTRLTVL.

This clonotype appeared a few times. This sequence joins TRBV6-5 and TRBJ2-3; 8 bases are a match to TRBD2. J gave up 2 bases and V 5 bases, and 6 bases lay outside the gene matches. The CDR3 is 15 amino acids. Looked up from germline, CDR1 is MNHEY and CDR2 is SVGAGI. As DNA, the CDR3 is TGTGCCAGCAGTCACGGAGCGGGGGACACAGATACGCAGTATTTT. Translated, it gives CASSHGAGDTDTQYF.

The sample holds many counts of this clonotype. The genes are TRBV7-9 and TRBJ2-3; 11 bases map to TRBD2. CDR3 length equals 14 residues. V was clipped by 5 bases and J by 3 bases; unmatched bases: 1. The germline CDR1 and CDR2 sequences are SEHNR and FQNEAQ (reference sequence). CDR3 protein: CASSRLAGTDTQYF. The CDR3 region has the DNA TGTGCCAGCAGCCGACTAGCGGGGACAGATACGCAGTATTTT. Full variable domain (missing parts from reference TRBV7-9 and TRBJ2-3): DTGVSQNPRHKITKRGQNVTFRCDPISEHNRLYWYRQTLGQGPEFLTYFQNEAQLEKSRLLSDRFSAERPKGSFSTLEIQRTEQGDSAMYLCASSRLAGTDTQYFGPGTRLTVL.

The genes are TRBV18 and TRBJ2-1; either TRBD1 or TRBD2 may fit D (7 bases each). V lost 3 bases, J lost 8 bases, and 14 bases lay in between. CDR1 and CDR2 from the germline V gene are KGHSH and LQKENI. The CDR3 sequence is 14 residues long. The CDR3 sequence: CASSPGRGPYEQFF. The CDR3 coding sequence is TGTGCCAGCTCACCGGGGAGGGGGCCCTATGAGCAGTTCTTC.

The rearrangement joins TRBV27 to TRBJ2-7, with D possibly matching TRBD2 (5 bases). V lost 2 bases and J lost 6, with 11 bases in between. Germline V gives CDR1 MNHEY, CDR2 SMNVEV (reference sequence). The CDR3 length is 13 residues. Here the CDR3 reads CASSLIGIGEQYF. Written as DNA, the CDR3 is TGTGCCAGCAGTTTAATCGGGATTGGCGAGCAGTACTTC.

The chain combines TRBV3-1 with TRBJ2-1, with 10 bases fitting TRBD1. The V gene end was trimmed by 0 bases and the J gene end by 4 bases; junction bases not matched to a gene: 0. The CDR3 totals 15 residues. Germline-derived CDR1 and CDR2 are LGHDT and YNNKEL (reference sequence). Written as DNA, the CDR3 is TGTGCCAGCAGCCAAGAGGGACAGGGGTACAATGAGCAGTTCTTC. It yields the protein CASSQEGQGYNEQFF.

As regards this clonotype: At one of its ends the junction is not consistent with the germline gene, which may arise from a read error. V is TRBV2 and J is TRBJ2-3; 9 nucleotides align to TRBD2. This CDR3 spans 11 amino acids. The germline gives CDR1 SNHLY, CDR2 FYNNEI. The CDR3 DNA sequence: TGTGCCAGCAGTGGACTAGCGGTGGATCATTTT. It specifies CASSGLAVDHF.

The gene calls are TRBV27 and TRBJ2-7, with D possibly being TRBD1 (5 bases). The ends were cut back, 5 bases at V and 6 bases at J, with 14 bases in the middle. The CDR3 spans 13 residues. Germline loops: CDR1 MNHEY, CDR2 SMNVEV (reference sequence). This CDR3 is CASSLLNRSEQYF. CDR3 DNA: TGTGCCAGCAGTCTCCTAAACAGGTCCGAGCAGTACTTC.

The V and J genes are TRBV3-1 and TRBJ2-5; 8 bases agree with TRBD2. The V gene's germline CDR1 is LGHDT and CDR2 YNNKEL (reference sequence). This CDR3 contains 16 residues. The ends lost 4 bases at V and 0 bases at J; junction bases unmatched: 7. The CDR3 DNA follows: TGTGCCAGCAGCCTCACGACTAGCGAGAACCAAGAGACCCAGTACTTC. Amino acids: CASSLTTSENQETQYF.

The chain carries TRBV10-2 and TRBJ2-1, with D unclear. The CDR3 loop spans 13 amino acids. The germline CDR1 and CDR2 sequences are WSHSY and SAAADI. Deletions cut 0 bases from V and 9 bases from J, with 9 bases between. The DNA for the CDR3 is TGCGCCAGCAGTGAGTCCCCGGGCTCTGAGCAGTTCTTC. This sequence encodes CASSESPGSEQFF.